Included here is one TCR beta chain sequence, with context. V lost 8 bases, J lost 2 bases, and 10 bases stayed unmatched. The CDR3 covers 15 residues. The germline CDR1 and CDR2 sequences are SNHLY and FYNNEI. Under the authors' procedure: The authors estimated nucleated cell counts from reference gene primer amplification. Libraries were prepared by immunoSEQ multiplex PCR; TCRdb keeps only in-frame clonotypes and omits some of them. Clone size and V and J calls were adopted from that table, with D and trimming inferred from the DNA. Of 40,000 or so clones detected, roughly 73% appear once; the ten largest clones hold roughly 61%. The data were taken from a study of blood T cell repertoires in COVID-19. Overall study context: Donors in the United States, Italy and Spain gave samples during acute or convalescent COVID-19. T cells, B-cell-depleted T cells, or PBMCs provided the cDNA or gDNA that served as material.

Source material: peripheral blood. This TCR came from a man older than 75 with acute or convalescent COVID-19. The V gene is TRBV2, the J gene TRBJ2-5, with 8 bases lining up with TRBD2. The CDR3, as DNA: TGTGCCAGCGGCATAGCGGGAAGCGGGCAAGAGACCCAGTACTTC. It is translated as CASGIAGSGQETQYF.